This TCR beta chain was found in a study of blood T cell repertoires in COVID-19. Study information: The cDNA or gDNA used as material had been derived from T cells, B-cell-depleted T cells, or PBMCs.

Self-reported history from a screening survey and questionnaire set each donor's cohort. Clones were sequenced by immunoSEQ multiplex PCR, and TCRdb holds only the in-frame ones, with some missing. The table lists roughly 300,000 clones, 80% to 90% of them singletons. This receptor was identified in a woman aged 25 to 39 who had recovered from COVID-19. Material for sequencing was PBMCs or T cells enriched from blood (not recorded which).

CDR3 nucleotides: TGTGCCACCAGCAGAGATCTGGGGGCGTCCCGGAACTATGGCTACACCTTC. This encodes CATSRDLGASRNYGYTF. The rearrangement uses TRBV15 and TRBJ1-2; maybe TRBD1 (6 bases). Germline CDR1 reads LNHNV; CDR2 reads YYDKDF (reference sequence). The CDR3 sequence is 17 residues long. Trimming cost V 0 bases and J 2 bases, with 16 bases left between them.